What follows is one T cell receptor (beta chain) and its context. With 2 bases removed from V and 15 bases from J, the gap between germline ends came to 8 bases. Germline CDR1 is MNHNS and CDR2 is SASEGT. CDR3 size: 10 residues. This sample stems from a study of shared clonotypes between healthy human individuals. TCRdb's table, derived via immunoSEQ multiplex PCR, lists solely in-frame clones and lacks some. The sample yields over 850,000 clones, 75% to 80% seen once. The chain combines TRBV6-1 with TRBJ2-1, with D hard to call. The sequence derives from a young man in good health. Some clones in this sample may be carry-over from other donors' samples. Material: memory CD4+ T cells from PBMCs. The subset is: CD45RA-negative fraction. The CDR3 DNA reads as TGTGCCAGCAGTGAACAAGGTCGGTTCTTC. Translating it yields CASSEQGRFF.